The 30 T cell receptor beta chains reported below all come from one sample, sequenced in a study of blood T cell repertoires in COVID-19. This table comes from immunoSEQ multiplex PCR, and its TCRdb copy is limited to in-frame clones, with some not included. Here the sample spans 210,000 or so clones, 70% to 85% being singletons. The source material was PBMCs or T cells enriched from blood (not recorded which). These receptors were obtained from a man in his sixties who had recovered from COVID-19.

This chain uses TRBV7-2 with TRBJ2-1, with D perhaps TRBD1 (5 bases). CDR3 length equals 12 residues. In germline, CDR1 is SGHTA, CDR2 FQGNSA. The V and J ends lost 5 bases and 8 bases respectively, with 10 bases between them. In nucleotides, the CDR3 is TGTGCCAGCAGCACCCAGGGCGATGAGCAGTTCTTC. Amino acids: CASSTQGDEQFF.

This clone was detected only a few times. V and J are TRBV4-3 and TRBJ1-1, with TRBD1 matching 9 bases. J lost 1 base, V lost 0 bases, and 6 bases had no gene match. The CDR3 has 17 amino acids. The V gene's germline CDR1 is LGHNA and CDR2 YSLEER. The CDR3 region is CASSQDRPTGGNTEAFF. Written as DNA, the CDR3 is TGCGCCAGCAGCCAAGACCGACCGACAGGGGGGAACACTGAAGCTTTCTTT.

V and J are TRBV10-3 and TRBJ1-4; 7 nucleotides agree with TRBD1. This CDR3 is built from 14 residues. Germline V gives CDR1 ENHRY, CDR2 SYGVKD. V lost 4 bases and J lost 4; bases outside the gene matches: 3. CDR3 nucleotide sequence: TGTGCCATCAGTGTAGGACAGGATAATGAAAAACTGTTTTTT. Encoded protein: CAISVGQDNEKLFF.

The chain employs TRBV3-1 (or the pseudogene TRBV3-2) and TRBJ1-2; D gene ambiguous. Germline V gives CDR1 LGHDT, CDR2 YNNKEL (reference sequence). The CDR3 consists of 12 residues. The V and J ends lost 1 base and 4 bases respectively, with 4 bases between them. The CDR3 protein is CASSQVLYGYTF. The DNA for the CDR3 is TGTGCCAGCAGCCAAGTCCTCTATGGCTACACCTTC.

V gene TRBV28 combines with J gene TRBJ1-5; the D gene is possibly TRBD1 (6 bases). Germline CDR1 and CDR2: MDHEN and SYDVKM. The CDR3 length is 13 residues. Trimming cost V 6 bases and J 2 bases, with 8 bases left between them. This chain's CDR3 is CASRTGRNQPQHF. In DNA form, the CDR3 reads TGTGCCAGCAGAACAGGGCGCAATCAGCCCCAGCATTTT.

This CDR3 reads CASSAQTGLEGYTF. CDR3 coding DNA: TGTGCCAGCTCAGCCCAGACAGGCCTAGAGGGCTACACCTTC. V usage is TRBV18 and J usage is TRBJ1-2, with D perhaps TRBD1 (6 bases). Looked up from germline, CDR1 is KGHSH and CDR2 is LQKENI. The CDR3 has 14 amino acids. Trimming left V 5 bases short and J 8 bases short, with 18 bases between.

V usage is TRBV2 and J usage is TRBJ2-7; 9 bases agree with TRBD1. The junction had 8 bases not matched to a gene; V was cut back by 1 base and J by 7 bases. Germline lookup yields CDR1 SNHLY and CDR2 FYNNEI. The CDR3 runs to 15 residues. CDR3: CASSEVRTGAGEQYF. The CDR3, as DNA: TGTGCCAGCAGTGAAGTACGGACAGGGGCGGGGGAGCAGTACTTC.

A remark on this clone: This same CDR3 is encoded by further DNA sequences in the sample. The chain couples TRBV5-1 to TRBJ1-4; 8 bases agree with TRBD1. The ends lost 4 bases at V and 4 bases at J; junction bases unmatched: 6. The CDR3 is made up of 15 amino acids. CDR1 SGHRS and CDR2 YFSETQ come from the germline V gene. The CDR3 DNA follows: TGCGCCAGCAGCACCGGGACAGGACTTAATGAAAAACTGTTTTTT. Protein sequence: CASSTGTGLNEKLFF. The variable domain in full, with the rest retrieved from reference TRBV5-1 and TRBJ1-4, is KAGVTQTPRYLIKTRGQQVTLSCSPISGHRSVSWYQQTPGQGLQFLFEYFSETQRNKGNFPGRFSGRQFSNSRSEMNVSTLELGDSALYLCASSTGTGLNEKLFFGSGTQLSVL.

The chain employs TRBV30 and TRBJ2-3; D gene unclear. V lost 0 bases and J lost 5, with 12 bases in between. This CDR3 spans 14 amino acids. The germline V gene encodes CDR1 GTSNPN and CDR2 SVGIG (reference sequence). The CDR3 spells CAWSVLTGGDTQYF. CDR3 nucleotide sequence: TGTGCCTGGAGTGTACTGACTGGTGGAGATACGCAGTATTTT.

This chain connects TRBV5-1 to TRBJ1-6; maybe TRBD1 (5 bases). Per the germline V gene, CDR1 is SGHRS and CDR2 is YFSETQ. This CDR3 is 15 amino acids long. V lost 1 base to trimming and J lost 6 bases, with 11 bases between them. The CDR3 DNA reads as TGCGCCAGCAGCTTGTTGGGGCTTAGTAATTCACCCCTCCACTTT. Its translation: CASSLLGLSNSPLHF.

This chain joins TRBV29-1 and TRBJ2-5; a weak D match, TRBD2 (5 bases). Germline V lookup: CDR1 SQVTM, CDR2 ANQGSEA. The CDR3 totals 13 residues. V was pared by 7 bases and J by 0 bases, with 12 bases between. This CDR3 is CSAGGGNQETQYF. The CDR3 DNA is TGCAGCGCCGGAGGAGGAAACCAAGAGACCCAGTACTTC.

The chain joins TRBV5-6 to TRBJ1-6; D gene ambiguous. The germline gives CDR1 SGHDT, CDR2 YYEEEE. This CDR3 is 13 amino acids long. With 4 bases removed from V and 7 bases from J, the gap between germline ends came to 9 bases. CDR3 protein: CASSKVANSPLHF. CDR3 nucleotides: TGTGCCAGCAGCAAAGTCGCGAATTCACCCCTCCACTTT.

The chain has TRBV6-5 and TRBJ2-3; 9 bases agree with TRBD2. CDR1 and CDR2 (germline): MNHEY, SVGAGI. Germline trimming cut 6 bases from V and 4 bases from J; bases unmatched to any gene: 5. The CDR3 is 14 amino acids. Here the CDR3 DNA reads TGTGCCAGCAGAGCTAGCGGGGTTGCAGATACGCAGTATTTT. Translated, it gives CASRASGVADTQYF.

The CDR3 nucleotides read TGCGCCAGCAGCTTGGTATCAGGATCTAACTATGGCTACACCTTC. This encodes CASSLVSGSNYGYTF. This chain joins TRBV5-1 and TRBJ1-2; D uncertain. V was clipped by 0 bases and J by 0 bases, with 9 bases between them. The CDR3 has 15 amino acids. CDR1 is SGHRS, CDR2 YFSETQ, per germline.

This clone has only one observation. The CDR3 nucleotides are TGTGCCAGCAGCGTGAACAGGGATGGGGAGCAGTACTTC. It specifies CASSVNRDGEQYF. The chain employs TRBV7-2 and TRBJ2-7; D possibly corresponds to TRBD1 (6 bases). In germline, CDR1 is SGHTA, CDR2 FQGNSA. The length of the CDR3 is 13 residues. Trimming pared 5 bases from V and 7 bases from J, leaving 15 bases between.

V usage is TRBV19 and J usage is TRBJ1-6; D might be TRBD1 (6 bases). With 4 bases removed from V and 10 bases from J, the gap between germline ends came to 14 bases. CDR3 length: 14 amino acids. From germline, CDR1 is LNHDA and CDR2 SQIVND (reference sequence). This CDR3 reads CASSTQGFRSPLHF. The CDR3 coding sequence is TGTGCCAGTAGTACACAGGGATTTCGCTCACCCCTCCACTTT.

The chain has TRBV19 and TRBJ2-7; possibly TRBD2 for D (6 bases). Trimming removed 5 bases from V and 3 bases from J, with 11 bases in between. Germline CDR1 is LNHDA and CDR2 is SQIVND (reference sequence). The CDR3 has 13 residues. The CDR3 nucleotides are TGTGCCAGTAGTTTCGGGAGAAACTACGAGCAGTACTTC. It yields the protein CASSFGRNYEQYF.

This sequence joins TRBV2 and TRBJ1-2; possible D gene TRBD1, 6 bases. This CDR3 has 15 residues. V lost 5 bases and J lost 2, with 15 bases in between. The germline V gene has CDR1 SNHLY and CDR2 FYNNEI. CDR3 region: CASSNGVQGNYGYTF. In DNA form, the CDR3 reads TGTGCCAGCAGTAACGGGGTACAGGGAAACTATGGCTACACCTTC.

In the case of this clone: Other DNA sequences in this sample translate to the same CDR3. This chain connects TRBV6-5 to TRBJ2-7; D remains ambiguous. Trimming removed 0 bases at V and 3 bases at J, with 9 bases between. This CDR3 region has 14 residues. CDR1 MNHEY and CDR2 SVGAGI come from the germline V gene. CDR3 sequence: CASSYSSPGYEQYF. In nucleotides, the CDR3 is TGTGCCAGCAGTTACTCGAGCCCGGGCTACGAGCAGTACTTC.

The chain uses TRBV19 and TRBJ2-2; no definite D call. Per the germline V gene, CDR1 is LNHDA and CDR2 is SQIVND (reference sequence). The germline V and J ends were trimmed by 4 bases and 1 base, with 4 bases remaining between them. The CDR3 spans 13 residues. The CDR3 reads CASSTQNTGELFF. CDR3 DNA: TGTGCCAGTAGTACCCAGAACACCGGGGAGCTGTTTTTT.

Here the CDR3 reads CASGTDRASYNEQFF. CDR3 coding DNA: TGTGCCAGCGGGACGGACAGGGCCTCCTACAATGAGCAGTTCTTC. This chain uses TRBV2 with TRBJ2-1, with TRBD1 matching 8 bases. The ends lost 8 bases at V and 0 bases at J; junction bases unmatched: 6. This CDR3 is 15 amino acids long. The germline V gene encodes CDR1 SNHLY and CDR2 FYNNEI.

The chain joins TRBV7-2 to TRBJ1-2; the D gene is possibly TRBD1 (6 bases). Germline-derived CDR1 and CDR2 are SGHTA and FQGNSA. CDR3 length: 14 amino acids. The V end lost 2 bases, the J end lost 8 bases, and 15 bases lay between the germline ends. The CDR3 bases are TGTGCCAGCAGCTTACAGGGGTCCTATCTGGGCTACACCTTC. Protein: CASSLQGSYLGYTF.

This clone showed up just a few times. This chain links TRBV5-1 with TRBJ1-2; D ambiguous. The CDR3 has 15 residues. From germline, CDR1 is SGHRS and CDR2 YFSETQ. With 4 bases removed from V and 0 bases from J, the gap between germline ends came to 13 bases. As DNA, the CDR3 is TGCGCCAGCAGCCCCGTTTCGGGAGCTAACTATGGCTACACCTTC. Its protein is CASSPVSGANYGYTF.

The chain joins TRBV4-3 to TRBJ2-2, with TRBD1 as a possible D gene (5 bases). With 1 base removed from V and 0 bases from J, the gap between germline ends came to 12 bases. This CDR3 spans 17 amino acids. In germline, CDR1 is LGHNA, CDR2 YSLEER. CDR3 nucleotides: TGCGCCAGCAGCCAAGGGTTAGGGGCCTCGAACACCGGGGAGCTGTTTTTT. It codes for CASSQGLGASNTGELFF.

J is TRBJ2-5 and V is TRBV9; TRBD1 aligns across 7 bases. The J segment lost 5 bases and the V segment lost 0 bases, leaving 10 bases of the junction unmatched. Per the germline V gene, CDR1 is SGDLS and CDR2 is YYNGEE. The CDR3 is made up of 16 amino acids. DNA of the CDR3: TGTGCCAGCAGCGTAGGAACAGGGGCCTCGGGGGAGACCCAGTACTTC. This codes for CASSVGTGASGETQYF.

In DNA, the CDR3 is TGTGCCAGCAGCTTATGGCTAGCGAAGAACACCGGGGAGCTGTTTTTT. Amino acids: CASSLWLAKNTGELFF. The gene calls are TRBV7-9 and TRBJ2-2, with D perhaps TRBD2 (6 bases). Germline V CDR1 and CDR2: SEHNR, FQNEAQ (reference sequence). This CDR3 spans 16 amino acids. Between the trimmed V and J ends, which lost 2 bases and 1 base, there was a span of 11 bases.

This clone was detected a few times. The CDR3 is CASSEDKNSNQPQHF. Written as DNA, the CDR3 is TGCGCCAGCAGTGAGGACAAAAATAGCAATCAGCCCCAGCATTTT. The chain carries TRBV10-1 and TRBJ1-5, with no clear D. The CDR3 is made up of 15 amino acids. The V end was cut by 2 bases, the J end by 0 bases, with 8 bases between. CDR1 and CDR2 (germline): WNHNN, SYGVQD (reference sequence).

This chain links TRBV6-1 with TRBJ1-2, with D tentatively TRBD1 (5 bases). The CDR3 extends over 13 amino acids. Trimming took 6 bases from V and 7 from J, leaving 15 bases between them. Germline values: CDR1 MNHNS, CDR2 SASEGT. The CDR3 DNA is TGTGCCAGCAGCCGCGGGGGAGCGGGTGGCTACACCTTC. Translation gives CASSRGGAGGYTF.

This sequence joins TRBV5-6 and TRBJ1-2, with D perhaps TRBD1 (5 bases). Trimming took off 0 bases at V and 1 base at J, with 10 bases between the two ends. Germline-derived CDR1 and CDR2 are SGHDT and YYEEEE. The CDR3 has 15 amino acids. The CDR3: CASSLGGRDNYGYTF. CDR3 nucleotides: TGTGCCAGCAGCTTGGGAGGCAGGGATAACTATGGCTACACCTTC.

V is TRBV29-1 and J is TRBJ1-4; D is unclear. Germline assignment: CDR1 SQVTM and CDR2 ANQGSEA. Trimming took off 8 bases at V and 0 bases at J, with 10 bases between the two ends. CDR3 length equals 13 residues. The chain's CDR3 is CSTNSPTNEKLFF. Written as DNA, the CDR3 is TGCAGCACAAACAGCCCAACTAATGAAAAACTGTTTTTT. The full variable domain, completed using reference TRBV29-1 and TRBJ1-4, is SAVISQKPSRDICQRGTSLTIQCQVDSQVTMMFWYRQQPGQSLTLIATANQGSEATYESGFVIDKFPISRPNLTFSTLTVSNMSPEDSSIYLCSTNSPTNEKLFFGSGTQLSVL.